This T cell receptor beta chain was sequenced during a study of blood T cell repertoires in COVID-19. Study background: PBMCs, B-cell-depleted T cells, or T cells provided the cDNA or gDNA that made up the material.

The method was immunoSEQ multiplex PCR; TCRdb's version includes in-frame clones alone and lacks a portion of them. The data contain fewer than 500,000 clones, more than 65% of them seen just once; the ten biggest clones take up around 1.1%. CDR1 is MNHEY, CDR2 SVGAGI, per germline. The CDR3 is 12 residues long. V was trimmed by 10 bases and J by 3 bases, leaving 12 bases between them. The chain couples TRBV6-5 to TRBJ1-1; no reliable D call. The sample was peripheral blood. The receptor was derived from a human donor with acute or convalescent COVID-19. The donor label of this sample is uncertain. CDR3 sequence: CATWAYDTEAFF. The CDR3 DNA reads as TGTGCCACATGGGCCTACGACACTGAAGCTTTCTTT.